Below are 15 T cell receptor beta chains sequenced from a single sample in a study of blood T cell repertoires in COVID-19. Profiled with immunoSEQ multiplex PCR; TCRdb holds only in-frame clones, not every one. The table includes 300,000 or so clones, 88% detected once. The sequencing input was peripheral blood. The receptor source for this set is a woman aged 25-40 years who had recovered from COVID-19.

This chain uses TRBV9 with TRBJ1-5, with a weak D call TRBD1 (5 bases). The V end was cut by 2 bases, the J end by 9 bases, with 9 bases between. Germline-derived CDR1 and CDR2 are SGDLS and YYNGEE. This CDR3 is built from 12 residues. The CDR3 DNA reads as TGTGCCAGCAGCGTTCAGGGTGGGCCCCAGCATTTT. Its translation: CASSVQGGPQHF.

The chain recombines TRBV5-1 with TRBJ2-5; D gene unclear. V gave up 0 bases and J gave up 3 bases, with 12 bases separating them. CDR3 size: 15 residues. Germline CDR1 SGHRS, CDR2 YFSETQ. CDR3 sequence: CASSLVGSLKETQYF. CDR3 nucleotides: TGCGCCAGCAGCTTGGTGGGCAGCTTGAAAGAGACCCAGTACTTC.

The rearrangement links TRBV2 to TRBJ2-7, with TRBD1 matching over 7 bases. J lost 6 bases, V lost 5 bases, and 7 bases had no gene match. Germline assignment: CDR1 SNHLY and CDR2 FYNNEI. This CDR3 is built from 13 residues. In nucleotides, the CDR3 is TGTGCCAGCAGTTCGGGACAGAGAAGCGAGCAGTACTTC. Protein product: CASSSGQRSEQYF.

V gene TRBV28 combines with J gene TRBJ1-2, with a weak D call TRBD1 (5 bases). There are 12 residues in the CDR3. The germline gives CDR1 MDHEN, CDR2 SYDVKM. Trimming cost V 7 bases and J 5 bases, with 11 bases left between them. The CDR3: CASTGHIYGYTF. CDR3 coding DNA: TGTGCCAGCACCGGACACATTTATGGCTACACCTTC.

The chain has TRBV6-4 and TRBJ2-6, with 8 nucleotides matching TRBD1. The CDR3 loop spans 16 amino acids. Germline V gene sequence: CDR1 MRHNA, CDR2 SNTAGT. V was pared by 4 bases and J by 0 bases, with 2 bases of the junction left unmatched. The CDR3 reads CASSVTGASGANVLTF. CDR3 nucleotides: TGTGCCAGCAGTGTGACAGGGGCCTCTGGGGCCAACGTCCTGACTTTC.

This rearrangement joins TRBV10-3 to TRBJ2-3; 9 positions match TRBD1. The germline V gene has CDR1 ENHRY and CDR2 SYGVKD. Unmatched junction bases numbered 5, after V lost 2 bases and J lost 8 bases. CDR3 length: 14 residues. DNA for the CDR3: TGTGCCATCAGTGAGCCGCCGGGACAGGGTACGCAGTATTTT. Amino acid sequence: CAISEPPGQGTQYF.

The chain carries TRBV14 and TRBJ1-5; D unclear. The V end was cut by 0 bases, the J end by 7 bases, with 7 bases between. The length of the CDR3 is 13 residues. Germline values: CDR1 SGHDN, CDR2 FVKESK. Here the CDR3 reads CASSQDFSQPQHF. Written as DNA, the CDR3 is TGTGCCAGCAGCCAAGATTTTAGCCAGCCCCAGCATTTT.

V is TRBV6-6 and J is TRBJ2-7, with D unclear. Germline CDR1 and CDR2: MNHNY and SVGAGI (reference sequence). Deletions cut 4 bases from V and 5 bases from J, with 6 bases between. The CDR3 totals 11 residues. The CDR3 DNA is TGTGCCAGCAGTTTCGACAACGAGCAGTACTTC. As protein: CASSFDNEQYF.

DNA for the CDR3: TGTGCCATCACCCCGGGGAGCGGGGGGGCCTTTGAGCAGTTCTTC. This translates into CAITPGSGGAFEQFF. V is TRBV10-3 and J is TRBJ2-1, with 10 bases matching TRBD2. The CDR3 covers 15 residues. Losses at the gene ends were 7 bases for V and 9 bases for J; bases not matched to a gene: 12. CDR1 and CDR2 (germline): ENHRY, SYGVKD.

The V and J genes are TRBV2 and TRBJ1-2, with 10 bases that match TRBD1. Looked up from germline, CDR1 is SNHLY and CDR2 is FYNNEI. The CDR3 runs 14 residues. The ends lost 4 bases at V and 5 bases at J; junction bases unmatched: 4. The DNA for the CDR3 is TGTGCCAGCAGTGTCCAGGGACAGGGGTATGGCTACACCTTC. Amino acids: CASSVQGQGYGYTF.

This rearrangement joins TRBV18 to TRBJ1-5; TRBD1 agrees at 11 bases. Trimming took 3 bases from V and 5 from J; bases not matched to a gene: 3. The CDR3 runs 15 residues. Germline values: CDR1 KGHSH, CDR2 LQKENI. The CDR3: CASSPDRGHDQPQHF. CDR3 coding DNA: TGTGCCAGCTCACCGGACAGGGGGCACGATCAGCCCCAGCATTTT. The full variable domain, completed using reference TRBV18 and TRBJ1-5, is NAGVMQNPRHLVRRRGQEARLRCSPMKGHSHVYWYRQLPEEGLKFMVYLQKENIIDESGMPKERFSAEFPKEGPSILRIQQVVRGDSAAYFCASSPDRGHDQPQHFGDGTRLSIL.

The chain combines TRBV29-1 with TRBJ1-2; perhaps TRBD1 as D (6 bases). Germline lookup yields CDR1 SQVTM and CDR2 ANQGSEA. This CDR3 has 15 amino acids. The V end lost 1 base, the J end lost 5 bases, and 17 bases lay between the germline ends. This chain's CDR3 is CSVEVEGGARYGYTF. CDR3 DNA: TGCAGCGTTGAAGTCGAAGGGGGAGCGAGGTATGGCTACACCTTC.

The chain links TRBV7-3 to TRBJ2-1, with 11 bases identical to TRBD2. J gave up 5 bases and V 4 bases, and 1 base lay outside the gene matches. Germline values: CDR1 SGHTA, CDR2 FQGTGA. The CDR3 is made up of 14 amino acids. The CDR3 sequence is CASSSSGGNNEQFF. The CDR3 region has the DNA TGTGCCAGCAGCTCTAGCGGGGGGAACAATGAGCAGTTCTTC.

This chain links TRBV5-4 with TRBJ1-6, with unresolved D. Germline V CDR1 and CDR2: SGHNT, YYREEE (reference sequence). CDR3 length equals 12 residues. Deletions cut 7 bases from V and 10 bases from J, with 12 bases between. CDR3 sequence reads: CASEKTGSPLHF. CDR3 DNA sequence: TGTGCCAGCGAGAAGACGGGGTCACCCCTCCACTTT.

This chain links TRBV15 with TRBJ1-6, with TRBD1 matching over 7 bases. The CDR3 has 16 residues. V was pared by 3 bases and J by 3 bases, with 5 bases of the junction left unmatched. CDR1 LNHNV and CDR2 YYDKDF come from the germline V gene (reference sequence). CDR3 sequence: CATSSRGNSYNSPLHF. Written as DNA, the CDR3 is TGTGCCACCAGCAGCAGGGGGAACAGCTATAATTCACCCCTCCACTTT.